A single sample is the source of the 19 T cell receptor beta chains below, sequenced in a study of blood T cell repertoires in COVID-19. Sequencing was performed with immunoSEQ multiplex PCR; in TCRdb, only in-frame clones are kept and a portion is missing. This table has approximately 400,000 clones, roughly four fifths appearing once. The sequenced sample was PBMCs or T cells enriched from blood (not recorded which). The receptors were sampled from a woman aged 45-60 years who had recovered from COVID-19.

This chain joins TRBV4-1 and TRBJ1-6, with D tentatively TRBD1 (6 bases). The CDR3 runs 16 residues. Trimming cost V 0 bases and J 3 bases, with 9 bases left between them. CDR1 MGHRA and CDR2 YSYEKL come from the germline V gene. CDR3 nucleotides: TGCGCCAGCAGCCAAGAAGGGGGGGTCTATAATTCACCCCTCCACTTT. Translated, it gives CASSQEGGVYNSPLHF.

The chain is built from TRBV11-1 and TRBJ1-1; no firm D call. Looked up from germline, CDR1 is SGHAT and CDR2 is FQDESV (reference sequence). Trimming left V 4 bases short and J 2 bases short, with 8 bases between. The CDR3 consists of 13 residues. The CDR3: CASSSQLNTEAFF. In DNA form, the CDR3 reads TGTGCCAGCAGCTCACAGCTAAACACTGAAGCTTTCTTT.

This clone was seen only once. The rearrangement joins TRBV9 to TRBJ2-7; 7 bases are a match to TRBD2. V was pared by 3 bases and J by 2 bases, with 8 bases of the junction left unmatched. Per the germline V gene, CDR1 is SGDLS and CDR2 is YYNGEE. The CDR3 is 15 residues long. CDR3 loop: CASSGALAPTYEQYF. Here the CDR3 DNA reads TGTGCCAGCAGCGGGGCACTAGCGCCTACCTACGAGCAGTACTTC.

The CDR3, as DNA: TGTGCCAGCAGCTCCGGGACAGGGATGAACACCATATATTTT. This codes for CASSSGTGMNTIYF. The V gene is TRBV11-2, the J gene TRBJ1-3, with 9 bases fitting TRBD1. The CDR3 spans 14 residues. Germline CDR1 is SGHAT and CDR2 is FQNNGV. V shed 4 bases and J 7 bases; nucleotides not matched to a gene: 5.

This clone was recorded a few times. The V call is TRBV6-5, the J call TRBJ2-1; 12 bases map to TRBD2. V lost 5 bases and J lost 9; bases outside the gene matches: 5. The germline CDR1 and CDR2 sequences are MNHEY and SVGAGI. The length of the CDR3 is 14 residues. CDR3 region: CASSPRLAGVEQFF. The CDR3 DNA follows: TGTGCCAGCAGTCCCCGACTAGCGGGGGTTGAGCAGTTCTTC.

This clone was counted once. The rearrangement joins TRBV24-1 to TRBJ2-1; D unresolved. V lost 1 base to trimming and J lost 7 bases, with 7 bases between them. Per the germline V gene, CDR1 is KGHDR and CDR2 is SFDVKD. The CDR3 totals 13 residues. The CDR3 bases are TGTGCCACCAGTGATTTTACGGGTAATGAGCAGTTCTTC. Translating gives CATSDFTGNEQFF.

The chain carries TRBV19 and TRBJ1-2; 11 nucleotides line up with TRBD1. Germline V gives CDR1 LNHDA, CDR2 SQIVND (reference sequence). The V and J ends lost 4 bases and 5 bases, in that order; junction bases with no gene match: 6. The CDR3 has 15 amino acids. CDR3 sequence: CASSRTGGAGYGYTF. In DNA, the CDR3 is TGTGCCAGTAGTAGGACAGGGGGCGCGGGGTATGGCTACACCTTC.

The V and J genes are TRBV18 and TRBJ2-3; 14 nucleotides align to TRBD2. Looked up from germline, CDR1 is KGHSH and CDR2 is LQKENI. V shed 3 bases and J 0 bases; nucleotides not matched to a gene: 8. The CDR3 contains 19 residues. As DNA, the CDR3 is TGTGCCAGCTCACCCCGGACTAGCGGGGGGTCTTCTAGCACAGATACGCAGTATTTT. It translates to CASSPRTSGGSSSTDTQYF.

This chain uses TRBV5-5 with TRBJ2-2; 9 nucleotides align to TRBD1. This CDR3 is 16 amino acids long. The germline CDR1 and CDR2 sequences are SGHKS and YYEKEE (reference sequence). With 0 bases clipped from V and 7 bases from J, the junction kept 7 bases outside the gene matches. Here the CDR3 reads CASSLGRGQGVGELFF. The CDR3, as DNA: TGTGCCAGCAGCTTGGGGCGGGGACAGGGAGTCGGGGAGCTGTTTTTT.

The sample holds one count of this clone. CDR3 region: CASLRRDFPNEQFF. Written as DNA, the CDR3 is TGTGCCAGTTTAAGACGGGACTTCCCCAATGAGCAGTTCTTC. V usage is TRBV2 and J usage is TRBJ2-1; a weak D match, TRBD2 (6 bases). The CDR3 sequence is 14 residues long. In germline, CDR1 is SNHLY, CDR2 FYNNEI. Trimming took off 9 bases at V and 6 bases at J, with 18 bases between the two ends.

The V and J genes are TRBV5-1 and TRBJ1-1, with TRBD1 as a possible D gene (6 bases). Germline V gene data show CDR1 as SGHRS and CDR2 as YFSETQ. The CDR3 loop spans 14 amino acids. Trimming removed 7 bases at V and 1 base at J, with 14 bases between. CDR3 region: CASRPGQRNTEAFF. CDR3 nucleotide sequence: TGCGCCAGCCGCCCCGGACAGAGGAACACTGAAGCTTTCTTT.

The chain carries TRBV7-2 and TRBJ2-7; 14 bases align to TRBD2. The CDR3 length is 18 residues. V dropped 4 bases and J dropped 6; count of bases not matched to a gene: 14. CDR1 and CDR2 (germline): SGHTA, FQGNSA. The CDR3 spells CASSSDHAGTSGSGEQYF. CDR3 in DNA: TGTGCCAGCAGCTCAGATCATGCAGGGACTAGCGGGAGTGGCGAGCAGTACTTC. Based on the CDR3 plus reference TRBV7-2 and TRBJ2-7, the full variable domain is GAGVSQSPSNKVTEKGKDVELRCDPISGHTALYWYRQSLGQGLEFLIYFQGNSAPDKSGLPSDRFSAERTGGSVSTLTIQRTQQEDSAVYLCASSSDHAGTSGSGEQYFGPGTRLTVT.

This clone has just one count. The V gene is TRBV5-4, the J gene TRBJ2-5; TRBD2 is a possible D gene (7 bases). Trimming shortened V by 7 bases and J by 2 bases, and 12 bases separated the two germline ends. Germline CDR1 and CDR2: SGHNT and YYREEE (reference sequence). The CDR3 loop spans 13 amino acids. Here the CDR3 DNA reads TGTGCCAGCGCGGGGGCCCCACAAGAGACCCAGTACTTC. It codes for CASAGAPQETQYF.

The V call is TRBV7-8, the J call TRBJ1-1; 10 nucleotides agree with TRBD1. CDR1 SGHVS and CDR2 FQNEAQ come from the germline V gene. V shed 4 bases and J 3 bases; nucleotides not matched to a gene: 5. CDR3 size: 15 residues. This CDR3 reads CASSYDRGHYTEAFF. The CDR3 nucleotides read TGTGCCAGCAGCTACGACAGGGGGCATTACACTGAAGCTTTCTTT.

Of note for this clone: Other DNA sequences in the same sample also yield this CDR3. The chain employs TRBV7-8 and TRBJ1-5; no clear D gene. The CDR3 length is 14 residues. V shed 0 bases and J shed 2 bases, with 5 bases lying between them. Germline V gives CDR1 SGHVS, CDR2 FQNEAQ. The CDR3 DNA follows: TGTGCCAGCAGCTTAGCCCAGGGCAATCAGCCCCAGCATTTT. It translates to CASSLAQGNQPQHF.

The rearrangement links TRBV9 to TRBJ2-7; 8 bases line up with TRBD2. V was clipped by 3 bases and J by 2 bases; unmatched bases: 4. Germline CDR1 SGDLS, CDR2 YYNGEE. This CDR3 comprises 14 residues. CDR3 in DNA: TGTGCCAGCAGCGCCCGCGGGGGGACCTACGAGCAGTACTTC. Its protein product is CASSARGGTYEQYF.

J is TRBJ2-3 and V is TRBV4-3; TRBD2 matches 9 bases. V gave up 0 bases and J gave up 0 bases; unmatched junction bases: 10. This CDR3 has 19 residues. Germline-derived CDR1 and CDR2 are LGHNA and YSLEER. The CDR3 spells CASSQDLSGGIGSTDTQYF. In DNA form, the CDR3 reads TGCGCCAGCAGCCAAGATTTGAGCGGGGGGATCGGGAGCACAGATACGCAGTATTTT.

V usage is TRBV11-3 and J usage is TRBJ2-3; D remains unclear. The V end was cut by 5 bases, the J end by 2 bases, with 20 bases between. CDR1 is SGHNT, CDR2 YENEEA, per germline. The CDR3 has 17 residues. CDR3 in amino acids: CASSHFGPARPTDTQYF. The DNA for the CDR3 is TGTGCCAGCAGCCATTTCGGTCCTGCGCGGCCCACAGATACGCAGTATTTT.

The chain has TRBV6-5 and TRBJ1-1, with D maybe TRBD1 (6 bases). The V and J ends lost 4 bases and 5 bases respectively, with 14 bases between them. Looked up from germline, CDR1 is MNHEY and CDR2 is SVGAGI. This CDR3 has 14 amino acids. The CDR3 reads CASSSRTDDTEAFF. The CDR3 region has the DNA TGTGCCAGCAGTTCCAGGACAGACGATACTGAAGCTTTCTTT.